Many counts were recorded for the clone carrying this TCR beta chain. CDR1 is MGHRA, CDR2 YSYEKL, per germline. Trimming cost V 0 bases and J 8 bases; bases outside gene matches: 6. The CDR3 contains 15 residues. MiXCR, applied by TCRdb to the RT-PCR reads, yields one record per CDR3 protein. Here the sample spans hundreds of thousands of distinct CDR3 sequences, about 14% being singletons. Sequencing was done on a sample of memory CD4+ T cells from blood. The V gene is TRBV4-1, the J gene TRBJ2-1; 8 bases agree with TRBD2. The sequence derives from a female donor in good health, serving as a healthy control. CDR3 region: CASSQDQAGADEQFF. The CDR3 DNA is TGCGCCAGCAGCCAAGATCAAGCGGGAGCAGATGAGCAGTTCTTC.